The T cell receptor (beta chain) under discussion was sequenced for a study of beta chain features in type 1 diabetes. From germline, CDR1 is SGHTA and CDR2 FQGNSA. V gave up 5 bases and J gave up 6 bases, with 13 bases separating them. The CDR3 contains 13 residues. All of the isolated RNA was reverse transcribed, so expressed TCRB transcripts were sequenced. Libraries were prepared by immunoSEQ multiplex PCR; TCRdb keeps only in-frame clonotypes and omits some of them. The sample records hundreds of thousands of clones, roughly a sixth being singletons. General study findings and limits: Cells that show high TCR expression could be over-represented by cDNA sequencing. Researchers caution that PCR might favor shorter templates, equally among patients and controls.

This clone was detected a few times. What it recognizes is unknown. One heparinised blood draw averaging about 120 mL was given by each donor. Via the markers CD45RO/CCR7/CD25/CD127/CD95/CD27, stem cell-like memory, regulatory, central memory and naive CD4+ cells were sorted. J is TRBJ1-1 and V is TRBV7-2; possible D gene TRBD1, 5 bases. Sequenced sample: naive CD4+ T cells from blood. This clonotype was obtained from a man in his late teens or twenties in good health. This chain's CDR3 is CASSRGPRPEAFF. The CDR3 DNA is TGTGCCAGCAGCAGGGGCCCCCGGCCTGAAGCTTTCTTT.